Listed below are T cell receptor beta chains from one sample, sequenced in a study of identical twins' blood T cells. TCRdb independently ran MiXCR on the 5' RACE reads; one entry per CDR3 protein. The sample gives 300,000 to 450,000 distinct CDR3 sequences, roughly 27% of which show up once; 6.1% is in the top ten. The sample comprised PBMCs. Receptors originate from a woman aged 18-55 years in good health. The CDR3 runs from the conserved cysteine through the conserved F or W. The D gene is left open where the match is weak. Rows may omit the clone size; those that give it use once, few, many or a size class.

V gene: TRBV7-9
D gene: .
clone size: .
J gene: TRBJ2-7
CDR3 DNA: TGTGTCAGCAGCTTAGGGCAAATCCCCTACGAGCAGTACTTC
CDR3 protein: CVSSLGQIPYEQYF

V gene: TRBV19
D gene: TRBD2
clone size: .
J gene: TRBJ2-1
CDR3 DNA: TGTGCCAGTAGTGGGCTAGCGGGACCTTTCTACAATGAGCAGTTCTTC
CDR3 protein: CASSGLAGPFYNEQFF

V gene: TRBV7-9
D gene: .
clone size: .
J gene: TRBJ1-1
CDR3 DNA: TGTGCCAGCGATGGGGCTGAAGCTTTCTTT
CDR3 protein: CASDGAEAFF

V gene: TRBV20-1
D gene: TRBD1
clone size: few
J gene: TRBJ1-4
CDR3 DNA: TGCAGTGCACCCTCGGGTCAGGGGGTAGGAAAACTGTTTTTT
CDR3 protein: CSAPSGQGVGKLFF

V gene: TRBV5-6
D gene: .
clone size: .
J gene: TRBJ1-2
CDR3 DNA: TGTGCCAGCAGCTTGGCCCATCTCGGTCCCAACTATGGCTACACCTTC
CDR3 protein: CASSLAHLGPNYGYTF

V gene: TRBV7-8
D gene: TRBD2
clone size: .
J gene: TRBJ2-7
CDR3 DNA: TGTGCCAGCACCGGGGCTAGCGGGAGCTCCTACGAGCAGTACTTC
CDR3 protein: CASTGASGSSYEQYF

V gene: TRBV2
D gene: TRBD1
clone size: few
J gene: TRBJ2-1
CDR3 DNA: TGTGCCAGCAGAGGCGGGTCTACAGGGGTCCCCCTCAATGAGCAGTTCTTC
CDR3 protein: CASRGGSTGVPLNEQFF

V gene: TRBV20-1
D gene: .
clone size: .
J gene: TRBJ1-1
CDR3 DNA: TGCAGTGCTAGGCTCGGGGGGCGGAAAACTGAAGCTTTCTTT
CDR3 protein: CSARLGGRKTEAFF

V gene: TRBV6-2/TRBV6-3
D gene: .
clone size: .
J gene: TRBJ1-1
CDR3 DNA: TGTGCCAGCAGTTACTCGACTGAGGGAACGATGAACACTGAAGCTTTCTTT
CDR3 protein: CASSYSTEGTMNTEAFF

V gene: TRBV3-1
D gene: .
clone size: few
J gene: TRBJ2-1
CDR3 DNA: TGTGCCAGCAGCAATAGTCGGGAGCCTGGGATCTTC
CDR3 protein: CASSNSREPGIF

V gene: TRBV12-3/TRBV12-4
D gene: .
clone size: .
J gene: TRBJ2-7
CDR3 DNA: TGTGCCAGCAGTTCTCATTCCACTTCCTACGAGCAGTACTTC
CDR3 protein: CASSSHSTSYEQYF

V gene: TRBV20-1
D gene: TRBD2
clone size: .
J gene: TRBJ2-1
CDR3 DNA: TGCAGTGCCCCGGGACTAGCGGGTGGCCGCGAGCAGTTCTTC
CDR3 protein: CSAPGLAGGREQFF

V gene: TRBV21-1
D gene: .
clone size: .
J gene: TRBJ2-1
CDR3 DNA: TGTGCCAGCGGGGTAATCTACAATGAGCAGTTCTTC
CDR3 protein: CASGVIYNEQFF

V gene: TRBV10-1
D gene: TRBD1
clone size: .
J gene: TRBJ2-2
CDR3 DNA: TGCGCCAGCGGACAGGGACCAACGAACACCGGGGAGCTGTTTTTT
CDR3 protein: CASGQGPTNTGELFF

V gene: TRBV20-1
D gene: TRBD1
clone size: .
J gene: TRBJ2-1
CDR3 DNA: TGCAGTGCGATGGGAGGACAGGGGATTTTTGAGCAGTTCTTC
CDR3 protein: CSAMGGQGIFEQFF

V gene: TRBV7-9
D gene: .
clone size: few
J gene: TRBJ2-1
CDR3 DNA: TGTGCCAGCAGCTTGGGCCGGAGTGAGCAGTTCTTC
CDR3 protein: CASSLGRSEQFF

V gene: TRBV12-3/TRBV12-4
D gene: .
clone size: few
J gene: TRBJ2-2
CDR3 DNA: TGTGCCAGCAGTCGTATCGGGGAGCTGTTTTTT
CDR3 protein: CASSRIGELFF

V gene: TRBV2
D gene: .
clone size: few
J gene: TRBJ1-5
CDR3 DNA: TGTGCCAGCACGGGGGGCGATAGCAATCAGCCCCAGCATTTT
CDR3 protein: CASTGGDSNQPQHF

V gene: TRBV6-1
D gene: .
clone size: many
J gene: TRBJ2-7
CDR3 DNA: TGTGCCAGCAACCTTCAAGGTAGCAGGAGGACCTACGAGCAGTACTTC
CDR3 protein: CASNLQGSRRTYEQYF

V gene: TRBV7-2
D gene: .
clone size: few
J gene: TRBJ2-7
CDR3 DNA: TGTGCCAGCAGCTTGAACCCCGCCGGGACGGATGCCTACGAGCAGTACTTC
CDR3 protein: CASSLNPAGTDAYEQYF

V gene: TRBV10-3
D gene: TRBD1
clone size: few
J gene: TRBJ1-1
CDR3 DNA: TGTGCCATCAGGGACAGGGGTTCCAACACTGAAGCTTTCTTT
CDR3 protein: CAIRDRGSNTEAFF

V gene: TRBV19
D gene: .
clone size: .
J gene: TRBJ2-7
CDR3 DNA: TGTGCCAGTAGAAGTAGCGGACACTACGAGCAGTACTTC
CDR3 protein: CASRSSGHYEQYF

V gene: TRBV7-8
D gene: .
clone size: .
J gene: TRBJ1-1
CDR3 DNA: TGTGCCAGCAGCTTAGGGGTAGCCATGAACACTGAAGCTTTCTTT
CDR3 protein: CASSLGVAMNTEAFF

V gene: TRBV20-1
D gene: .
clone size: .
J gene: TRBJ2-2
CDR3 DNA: TGCAGTGCTCTGACCTCAATGGGACTGTTTTTT
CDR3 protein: CSALTSMGLFF

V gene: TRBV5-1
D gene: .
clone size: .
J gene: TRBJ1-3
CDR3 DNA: TGCGACAGCAGCTTTGGGGCAGGAGCTACTGGAAACACCATATATTTT
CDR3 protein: CDSSFGAGATGNTIYF

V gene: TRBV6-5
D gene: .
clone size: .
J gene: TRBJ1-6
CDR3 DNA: TGTGCCAGCACCTTACACGGTCGCTCCTATAATTCACCCCTCCACTTT
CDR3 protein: CASTLHGRSYNSPLHF

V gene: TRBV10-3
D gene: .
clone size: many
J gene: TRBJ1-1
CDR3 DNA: TGTGCCACCGCCCTGATCCTCTCGAACACTGAAGCTTTCTTT
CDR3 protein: CATALILSNTEAFF

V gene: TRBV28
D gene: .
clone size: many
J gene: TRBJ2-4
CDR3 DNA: TGTGCCAGCAGTACGCGGTGGGCTCGGGCAAACATTCAGTACTTC
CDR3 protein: CASSTRWARANIQYF

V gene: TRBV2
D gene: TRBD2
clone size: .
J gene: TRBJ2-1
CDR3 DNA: TGTGCCAGCAGACTAGCGGGATTGTACAATGAGCAGTTCTTC
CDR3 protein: CASRLAGLYNEQFF

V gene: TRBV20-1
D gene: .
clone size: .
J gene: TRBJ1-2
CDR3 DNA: TGCAGTGCTTTGGACTATGGCTACACCTTC
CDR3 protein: CSALDYGYTF

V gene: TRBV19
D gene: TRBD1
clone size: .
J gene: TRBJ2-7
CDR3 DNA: TGTGCCAGTAGTATAGGACAGGGGCCTACCTACGAGCAGTACTTC
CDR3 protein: CASSIGQGPTYEQYF

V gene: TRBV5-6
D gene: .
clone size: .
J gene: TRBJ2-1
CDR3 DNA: TGTGCCAGCAGCTGGAGGGGAGAGCAGTTCTTC
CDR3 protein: CASSWRGEQFF

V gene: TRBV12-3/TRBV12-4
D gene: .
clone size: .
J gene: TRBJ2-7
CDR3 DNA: TGTGCCTCTTCTAAGGGCGGTCTATACGAGCAGTACTTC
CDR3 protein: CASSKGGLYEQYF

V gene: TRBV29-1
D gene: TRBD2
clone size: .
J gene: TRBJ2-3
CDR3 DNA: TGCAGCGCTGAAGGGACTAGCGGAGCGGGCACAGATACGCAGTATTTT
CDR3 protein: CSAEGTSGAGTDTQYF

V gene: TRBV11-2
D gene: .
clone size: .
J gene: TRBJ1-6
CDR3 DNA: TGTGCCAGCAGCCTCGGGCAGGGTCCTAATTCACCCCTCCACTTT
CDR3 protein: CASSLGQGPNSPLHF

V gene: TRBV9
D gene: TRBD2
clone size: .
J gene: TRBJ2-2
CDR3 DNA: TGTGCCAGCAGTCCCTACCTAGCGGGAGGGTCCAACGGGGAGCTGTTTTTT
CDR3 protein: CASSPYLAGGSNGELFF

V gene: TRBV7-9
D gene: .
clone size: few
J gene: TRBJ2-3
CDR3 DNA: TGTGCCAGCAGCTTCGGTGGCAGCCTTTCAGATACGCAGTATTTT
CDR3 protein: CASSFGGSLSDTQYF

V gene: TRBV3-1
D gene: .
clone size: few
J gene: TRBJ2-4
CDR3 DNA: TGTGCCAGCAGCCAAGATCTTCGCCGCCAGTACTTC
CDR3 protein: CASSQDLRRQYF

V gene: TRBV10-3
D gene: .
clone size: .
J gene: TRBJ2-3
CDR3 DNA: TGTGCCACGGGGTCCAGGACCACCACAGATACGCAGTATTTT
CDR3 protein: CATGSRTTTDTQYF

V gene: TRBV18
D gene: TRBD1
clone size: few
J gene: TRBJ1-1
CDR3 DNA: TGTGCCAGCTCACCCGGACAGGGAAACACTGAAGCTTTCTTT
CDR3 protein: CASSPGQGNTEAFF

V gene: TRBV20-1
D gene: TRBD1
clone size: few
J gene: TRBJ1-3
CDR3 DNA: TGCAGTGCTGAGGGTTCAGTCAGGGGGCTAGGAAACACCATATATTTT
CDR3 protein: CSAEGSVRGLGNTIYF

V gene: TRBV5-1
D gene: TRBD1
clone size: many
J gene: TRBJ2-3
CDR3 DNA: TGCGCCAGCAGCTTCAGGGGGCAGAGCACAGATACGCAGTATTTT
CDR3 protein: CASSFRGQSTDTQYF

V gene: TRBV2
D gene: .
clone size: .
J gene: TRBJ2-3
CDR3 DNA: TGTGCCAGCAGTCAGGAGGGGGCCACAGATACGCAGTATTTT
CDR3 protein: CASSQEGATDTQYF

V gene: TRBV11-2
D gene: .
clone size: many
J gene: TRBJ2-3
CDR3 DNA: TGTGCCAGCAGTCGTAACCCCCGCCAGACAGATACGCAGTATTTT
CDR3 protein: CASSRNPRQTDTQYF

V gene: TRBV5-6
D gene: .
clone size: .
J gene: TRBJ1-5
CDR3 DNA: TGTGCCAGCAGCTTTGGGACAAACAATCAGCCCCAGCATTTT
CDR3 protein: CASSFGTNNQPQHF